This T cell receptor beta chain was sequenced in a study of PD-1 blockade in mismatch repair-deficient tumors. Overall study context: All were previously treated, progressing patients with about twelve mismatch repair-deficient cancer types. Overall study findings and caveats: Rapid post-treatment expansion, then contraction, generally preceding radiologic response, marked tumor-resident clones.

The protocol was immunoSEQ multiplex PCR, while the TCRdb copy is restricted to in-frame clones and leaves out a portion. Among roughly 130,000 clones, about 88% were seen once, and the ten largest hold about 11%. V was pared by 5 bases and J by 2 bases, with 19 bases between. Germline CDR1 and CDR2: MNHEY and SMNVEV (reference sequence). This CDR3 has 17 amino acids. PCR or immunohistochemistry showed mismatch repair deficiency in every enrolled patient. A few pembrolizumab responders had their TCRs sequenced. As regards this clone: Its antigen is still unknown.

The material sequenced was peripheral blood, taken approximately 69 weeks after starting pembrolizumab. The genes are TRBV27 and TRBJ1-5; D possibly corresponds to TRBD1 (5 bases). The sequence was obtained from an adult with mismatch repair-deficient cancer. The CDR3 is CASSRSLDRAGNQPQHF. DNA of the CDR3: TGTGCCAGCAGTCGCTCGCTTGACAGAGCTGGCAATCAGCCCCAGCATTTT.